This entry lists 15 T cell receptor beta chains sequenced from one sample in a study of blood T cell repertoires in COVID-19. The repertoire was sequenced with immunoSEQ multiplex PCR; TCRdb's copy has only in-frame clones and lacks some. This sample yields some 220,000 clones, of which 80% to 85% are seen a single time; about 2.9% belongs to the top ten. Sequencing was done on a sample of peripheral blood. These receptors all stem from a woman in her thirties who had recovered from COVID-19.

V usage is TRBV7-9 and J usage is TRBJ1-4, with 10 nucleotides matching TRBD1. Germline CDR1 is SEHNR and CDR2 is FQNEAQ (reference sequence). The CDR3 totals 17 residues. V shed 2 bases and J 3 bases; nucleotides not matched to a gene: 6. CDR3 protein: CASSLIDRGLPNEKLFF. The CDR3 DNA sequence: TGTGCCAGCAGCTTAATAGACAGGGGGCTGCCTAATGAAAAACTGTTTTTT.

The chain has TRBV11-3 and TRBJ2-3; D is undetermined. V was pared by 3 bases and J by 5 bases, with 6 bases between. The germline gives CDR1 SGHNT, CDR2 YENEEA. The CDR3 is 12 amino acids. CDR3 in amino acids: CASSFSGDTQYF. CDR3 nucleotide sequence: TGTGCCAGCAGCTTTTCGGGAGATACGCAGTATTTT. Complete variable domain (other parts from reference TRBV11-3 and TRBJ2-3): EAGVVQSPRYKIIEKKQPVAFWCNPISGHNTLYWYLQNLGQGPELLIRYENEEAVDDSQLPKDRFSAERLKGVDSTLKIQPAELGDSAVYLCASSFSGDTQYFGPGTRLTVL.

V gene TRBV10-2 combines with J gene TRBJ1-1, with a weak D call TRBD1 (6 bases). Trimming took 6 bases from V and 8 from J, leaving 10 bases between them. The length of the CDR3 is 11 residues. CDR1 is WSHSY, CDR2 SAAADI, per germline. CDR3 DNA: TGCGCCAGCAGGGGGACATTCGAAGCTTTCTTT. Protein sequence: CASRGTFEAFF.

Only a few counts were recorded for this clone. One end of the junction is discordant with germline, which a read error may explain. This chain links TRBV5-1 with TRBJ1-2; D might be TRBD1 (6 bases). The CDR3 contains 14 residues. The V gene's germline CDR1 is SGHRS and CDR2 YFSETQ. As DNA, the CDR3 is TGCGCCAGCAGATTGGATGTCGGGGGGGCTGGCTACACCTTC. Translating gives CASRLDVGGAGYTF.

The chain couples TRBV10-3 to TRBJ2-3, with 7 bases fitting TRBD2. The germline CDR1 and CDR2 sequences are ENHRY and SYGVKD. This CDR3 region has 16 residues. The junction had 10 bases not matched to a gene; V was cut back by 5 bases and J by 2 bases. CDR3 protein: CAISPPGSGSTDTQYF. CDR3 in DNA: TGTGCCATCAGTCCCCCCGGTAGCGGGTCCACAGATACGCAGTATTTT.

This sequence joins TRBV6-5 and TRBJ1-4; D is possibly TRBD1 (5 bases). In germline, CDR1 is MNHEY, CDR2 SVGAGI. CDR3 length equals 15 residues. Trimming removed 4 bases from V and 1 base from J, with 10 bases in between. The CDR3 region has the DNA TGTGCCAGCAGTTCAGGGTGGGAAACTAATGAAAAACTGTTTTTT. Translated: CASSSGWETNEKLFF.

This rearrangement joins TRBV5-1 to TRBJ1-1, with 7 bases identical to TRBD1. The germline CDR1 and CDR2 sequences are SGHRS and YFSETQ. V gave up 3 bases and J gave up 0 bases; unmatched junction bases: 8. The CDR3 covers 16 residues. The CDR3 nucleotides read TGCGCCAGCAGCTGGAGTTACGACAGGGTGAACACTGAAGCTTTCTTT. Translated, it gives CASSWSYDRVNTEAFF.

The chain is built from TRBV4-1 and TRBJ2-1, with 8 bases matching TRBD2. This CDR3 region has 17 residues. Germline loops: CDR1 MGHRA, CDR2 YSYEKL. V was pared by 6 bases and J by 4 bases, with 14 bases of the junction left unmatched. CDR3 residues: CASREEDGREGYNEQFF. The CDR3 DNA reads TGCGCCAGCAGAGAAGAAGACGGACGGGAGGGGTACAATGAGCAGTTCTTC.

The genes are TRBV12-3 or TRBV12-4 and TRBJ2-3, with D uncertain. This CDR3 has 13 residues. The ends were cut back, 1 base at V and 1 base at J, with 3 bases in the middle. For the CDR3, the DNA is TGTGCCAGCAGTTTAGAGCGCACAGATACGCAGTATTTT. Its translation is CASSLERTDTQYF.

The V call is TRBV19, the J call TRBJ2-1; D not certain. V lost 1 base and J lost 0, with 7 bases in between. There are 15 residues in the CDR3. Germline V gives CDR1 LNHDA, CDR2 SQIVND (reference sequence). This CDR3 is CASSIGPNSYNEQFF. CDR3 DNA: TGTGCCAGTAGTATAGGTCCCAACTCCTACAATGAGCAGTTCTTC.

The rearrangement uses TRBV2 and TRBJ1-6; D gene unclear. Germline V gives CDR1 SNHLY, CDR2 FYNNEI. The ends were cut back, 3 bases at V and 8 bases at J, with 17 bases in the middle. There are 16 residues in the CDR3. The CDR3 protein is CASSEMAERIDSPLHF. The CDR3 nucleotides are TGTGCCAGCAGTGAGATGGCAGAGCGAATAGATTCACCCCTCCACTTT.

This chain's CDR3 is CASSSGLAGPPKSYNEQFF. CDR3 DNA: TGTGCCAGCAGCTCGGGACTAGCGGGACCCCCCAAATCCTACAATGAGCAGTTCTTC. This chain uses TRBV7-9 with TRBJ2-1; 13 bases are shared with TRBD2. Germline CDR1 and CDR2: SEHNR and FQNEAQ (reference sequence). The CDR3 contains 19 residues. Losses at the gene ends were 4 bases for V and 1 base for J; bases not matched to a gene: 10.

A few counts support this clone. The chain links TRBV18 to TRBJ1-1; D is ambiguous. The germline V gene has CDR1 KGHSH and CDR2 LQKENI. The CDR3 runs to 15 residues. The V end was cut by 3 bases, the J end by 3 bases, with 14 bases between. The CDR3 DNA sequence: TGTGCCAGCTCACCGTCCCGGCTGCGGTACACTGAAGCTTTCTTT. It encodes CASSPSRLRYTEAFF.

V usage is TRBV18 and J usage is TRBJ1-2; 9 bases agree with TRBD1. CDR3 length equals 14 residues. Per germline, CDR1 KGHSH and CDR2 LQKENI. Unmatched junction bases numbered 4, after V lost 4 bases and J lost 4 bases. CDR3 protein: CASSRMDRGYGYTF. In DNA, the CDR3 is TGTGCCAGCTCACGAATGGACAGGGGCTATGGCTACACCTTC.

CDR3 amino acids: CASSWDREGTQYF. The CDR3 region has the DNA TGTGCCAGCAGTTGGGACAGGGAAGGAACCCAGTACTTC. V is TRBV28 and J is TRBJ2-5; 9 bases fit TRBD1. The CDR3 contains 13 residues. The J segment lost 8 bases and the V segment lost 4 bases, leaving 5 bases of the junction unmatched. Germline-derived CDR1 and CDR2 are MDHEN and SYDVKM.